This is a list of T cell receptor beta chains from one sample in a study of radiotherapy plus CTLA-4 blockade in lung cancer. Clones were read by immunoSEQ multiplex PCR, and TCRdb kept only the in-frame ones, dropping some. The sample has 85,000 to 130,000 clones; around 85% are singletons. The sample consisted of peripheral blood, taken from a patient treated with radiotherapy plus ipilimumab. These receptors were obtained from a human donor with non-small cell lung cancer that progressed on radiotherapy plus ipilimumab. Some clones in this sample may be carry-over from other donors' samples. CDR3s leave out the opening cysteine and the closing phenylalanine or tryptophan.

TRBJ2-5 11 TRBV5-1 ASSPLAVKTQY
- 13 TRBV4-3 ASSQRIEHQYEQY
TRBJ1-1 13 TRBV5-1 ASSVGGAGNTEAF
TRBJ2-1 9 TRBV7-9 ASRLDNEQF
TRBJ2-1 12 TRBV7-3 ASSFLGTLNEQF
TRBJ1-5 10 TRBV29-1 SAGYSNQPQH
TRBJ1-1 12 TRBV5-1 ASSLQGTNTEAF
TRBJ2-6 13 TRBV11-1 ASSSRTALQSVLT
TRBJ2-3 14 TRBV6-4 ASSEIVGSSTDTQY
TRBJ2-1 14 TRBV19 ASSRRALSSYNEQF
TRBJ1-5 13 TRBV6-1 ASSQGGRWDQPQH
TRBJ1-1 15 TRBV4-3 ASSQDWVAAMNTEAF
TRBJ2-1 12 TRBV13 ASSLLGGSNEQF
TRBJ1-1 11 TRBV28 ASIGGFGTEAF
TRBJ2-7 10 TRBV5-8 ASSLLLRDRD
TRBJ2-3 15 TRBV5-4 ASSLYLAGGGTDTQY
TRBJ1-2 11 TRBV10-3 TISVVTEGGYT
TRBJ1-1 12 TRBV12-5 ASGPPPGNTEAF
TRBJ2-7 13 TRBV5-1 ASSLRQGSTYEQY
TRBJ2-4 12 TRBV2 AIQRDMRIDIQY
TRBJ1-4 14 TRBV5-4 ASSLHKTGASEKLF
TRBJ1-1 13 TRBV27 ASSLDRAPNTEAF
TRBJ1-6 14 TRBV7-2 ASSVRGTGTGNPLH
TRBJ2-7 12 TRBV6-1 ASSTGGLAYEQY
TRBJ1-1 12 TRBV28 ASSLLTENTEAF
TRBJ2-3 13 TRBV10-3 ATLPGQYITDTQY
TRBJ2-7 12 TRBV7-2 ASSFQDSSYEQY
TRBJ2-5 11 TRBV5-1 ASSLDGGETQY
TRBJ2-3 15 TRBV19 ASTVSGAMLFTDTQY
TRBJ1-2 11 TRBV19 ASSAFGWAGYT
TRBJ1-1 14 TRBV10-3 AISDPGQGENTEAF
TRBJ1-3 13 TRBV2 ASGMGAAHGNTIY
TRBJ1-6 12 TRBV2 ASNRQDYNSPLH
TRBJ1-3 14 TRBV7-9 ASSFLLRGPGNTIY
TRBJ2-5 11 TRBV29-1 SVGTGGRETQY
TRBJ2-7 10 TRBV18 ASSPAGEKQY
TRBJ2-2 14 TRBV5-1 ASSFGGGALTGELF
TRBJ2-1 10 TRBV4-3 ASSQEAGQQF
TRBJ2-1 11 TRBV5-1 ASSQGSANEQF
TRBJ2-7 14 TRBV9 ASSVGGTGADYEQY
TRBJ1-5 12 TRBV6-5 ASSYGQGTQPQH
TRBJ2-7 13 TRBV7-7 ASSLGQGSPYEQY
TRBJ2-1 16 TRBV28 ASSAGTSGTLAYNEQF